Listed here are 15 T cell receptor beta chains from one sample, sequenced in a study of cytomegalovirus exposure and HLA in healthy donors. Clones were read by immunoSEQ multiplex PCR, and TCRdb kept only the in-frame ones, dropping some. The repertoire consists of about 250,000 clones, with approximately 84% occurring once and the leading ten covering around 13%. Sequencing was done on a sample of PBMCs. The source is a man between 18 and 35 years old in good health and CMV-seropositive.

The chain combines TRBV4-3 with TRBJ2-6; unclear D gene. The V gene lost 0 bases and the J gene lost 1 base, with 7 bases spanning the gap. The CDR3 contains 16 residues. The germline V gene has CDR1 LGHNA and CDR2 YSLEER. The CDR3 DNA reads TGCGCCAGCAGCCAAGATAAGGGTTCTGGGGCCAACGTCCTGACTTTC. Its translation: CASSQDKGSGANVLTF.

This clone occurred a few times. V and J are TRBV6-5 and TRBJ2-2, with a tentative D call TRBD2 (6 bases). Deletions cut 7 bases from V and 6 bases from J, with 15 bases between. The V gene's germline CDR1 is MNHEY and CDR2 SVGAGI. This CDR3 comprises 14 residues. The CDR3 DNA sequence: TGTGCCAGCAAGGCAGGAGGGTCGGCCGGGGAGCTGTTTTTT. Residues: CASKAGGSAGELFF.

The chain couples TRBV7-9 to TRBJ2-7, with no clear D. Germline CDR1 is SEHNR and CDR2 is FQNEAQ (reference sequence). The V end lost 2 bases, the J end lost 5 bases, and 16 bases lay between the germline ends. The CDR3 has 15 residues. The CDR3 reads CASSLLSAEIDEQYF. In DNA form, the CDR3 reads TGTGCCAGCAGCTTACTCTCGGCAGAAATCGACGAGCAGTACTTC. The full variable domain, with the rest looked up from reference TRBV7-9 and TRBJ2-7, is DTGVSQNPRHKITKRGQNVTFRCDPISEHNRLYWYRQTLGQGPEFLTYFQNEAQLEKSRLLSDRFSAERPKGSFSTLEIQRTEQGDSAMYLCASSLLSAEIDEQYFGPGTRLTVT.

The V gene is TRBV2, the J gene TRBJ1-5; TRBD1 aligns across 8 bases. Trimming cost V 6 bases and J 4 bases; bases outside gene matches: 8. Looked up from germline, CDR1 is SNHLY and CDR2 is FYNNEI. The CDR3 is 15 amino acids. In DNA, the CDR3 is TGTGCCAGCAGAGTCCCAGGGGGCAGTAATCAGCCCCAGCATTTT. Its protein is CASRVPGGSNQPQHF. The full variable domain, completed using reference TRBV2 and TRBJ1-5, is EPEVTQTPSHQVTQMGQEVILRCVPISNHLYFYWYRQILGQKVEFLVSFYNNEISEKSEIFDDQFSVERPDGSNFTLKIRSTKLEDSAMYFCASRVPGGSNQPQHFGDGTRLSIL.

The chain recombines TRBV13 with TRBJ2-7; weak D call: TRBD2 (6 bases). The length of the CDR3 is 16 residues. The germline gives CDR1 PRHDT, CDR2 FYEKMQ (reference sequence). V was clipped by 2 bases and J by 0 bases, with 14 bases between them. CDR3 loop: CASSLSGGGSSYEQYF. The CDR3, as DNA: TGTGCCAGCAGCTTATCTGGTGGGGGGAGCTCCTACGAGCAGTACTTC.

The V call is TRBV30, the J call TRBJ2-7, with TRBD1 matching 7 bases. CDR1 GTSNPN and CDR2 SVGIG come from the germline V gene (reference sequence). This CDR3 has 11 residues. V shed 0 bases, J shed 12 bases, and the junction held 5 bases outside the gene matches. CDR3 nucleotide sequence: TGTGCCTGGAGTGTAGGGGGCCGACTGTACTTC. Protein sequence: CAWSVGGRLYF.

The rearrangement links TRBV28 to TRBJ2-7, with unresolved D. The CDR3 has 14 residues. In germline, CDR1 is MDHEN, CDR2 SYDVKM. Trimming stripped 2 bases from V and 0 bases from J, with 8 bases between. The CDR3 sequence: CASSLAYNSYEQYF. The CDR3 region has the DNA TGTGCCAGCAGTTTAGCCTACAACTCCTACGAGCAGTACTTC.

J is TRBJ1-1 and V is TRBV30, with 9 bases identical to TRBD1. V lost 3 bases to trimming and J lost 5 bases; unmatched junction nucleotides: 4. This CDR3 spans 13 amino acids. Germline assignment: CDR1 GTSNPN and CDR2 SVGIG (reference sequence). The CDR3 DNA is TGTGCCTGGAGAGACAGGGGGAGGACTGAAGCTTTCTTT. Its translation: CAWRDRGRTEAFF.

DNA for the CDR3: TGCGCCAGCAGCTTGGGGTCTTTGCGACAGGGATTTAGGTCTGGGGCCAACGTCCTGACTTTC. Translation gives CASSLGSLRQGFRSGANVLTF. The chain carries TRBV5-1 and TRBJ2-6, with 7 positions matching TRBD1. V dropped 0 bases and J dropped 1; count of bases not matched to a gene: 16. The CDR3 loop spans 21 amino acids. In germline, CDR1 is SGHRS, CDR2 YFSETQ.

The chain combines TRBV5-1 with TRBJ1-2, with D tentatively TRBD1 (5 bases). The CDR3 length is 16 residues. Germline CDR1 and CDR2: SGHRS and YFSETQ. Between the trimmed V and J ends, which lost 4 bases and 1 base, there was a span of 17 bases. DNA for the CDR3: TGCGCCAGCAGCCCCCTGGTGGGGGGGTATAACTATGGCTACACCTTC. This gives the protein CASSPLVGGYNYGYTF.

This clone was counted only a few times. The same CDR3 can be traced to other DNA sequences in this sample. This chain uses TRBV4-3 with TRBJ1-1; D gene unclear. The CDR3 spans 11 residues. The germline gives CDR1 LGHNA, CDR2 YSLEER. Trimming shortened V by 1 base and J by 5 bases, and 2 bases separated the two germline ends. The CDR3 DNA reads TGCGCCAGCAGCCAAGGAACTGAAGCTTTCTTT. It yields the protein CASSQGTEAFF.

The CDR3: CASSSTAENYGYTF. In DNA form, the CDR3 reads TGTGCCAGCAGCTCCACCGCAGAAAACTATGGCTACACCTTC. The rearrangement joins TRBV6-5 to TRBJ1-2; D remains ambiguous. Looked up from germline, CDR1 is MNHEY and CDR2 is SVGAGI. Trimming pared 6 bases from V and 2 bases from J, leaving 13 bases between. The CDR3 is made up of 14 amino acids.

The rearrangement uses TRBV6-1 and TRBJ1-1; maybe TRBD1 (5 bases). Germline-derived CDR1 and CDR2 are MNHNS and SASEGT. The CDR3 sequence is 14 residues long. The ends were cut back, 3 bases at V and 10 bases at J, with 18 bases in the middle. CDR3 DNA sequence: TGTGCCAGCAGTGATTCTGACAGCCTCAAGGGAGCTTTCTTT. Encoded protein: CASSDSDSLKGAFF.

The CDR3 reads CASSGSTPGSEQYF. The CDR3 coding sequence is TGTGCCAGCAGTGGCAGTACCCCGGGGAGCGAGCAGTACTTC. The chain employs TRBV2 and TRBJ2-7, with a possible D match to TRBD2 (5 bases). Germline lookup yields CDR1 SNHLY and CDR2 FYNNEI. V gave up 4 bases and J gave up 6 bases, with 16 bases separating them. The CDR3 covers 14 residues.

The count of this clone is one. The genes are TRBV2 and TRBJ1-1, with a possible D match to TRBD1 (6 bases). The CDR3 runs 13 residues. Germline CDR1 is SNHLY and CDR2 is FYNNEI. Trimming shortened V by 6 bases and J by 1 base, and 9 bases separated the two germline ends. The CDR3 here is CASRRGANTEAFF. The CDR3 nucleotides read TGTGCCAGCAGGAGGGGGGCGAACACTGAAGCTTTCTTT.